One and the same sample provided the 21 T cell receptor beta chains below, sequenced in a study of blood T cell repertoires in COVID-19. The protocol was immunoSEQ multiplex PCR, while the TCRdb copy is restricted to in-frame clones and leaves out a portion. The top ten clones hold approximately 5% of a sample with 150,000 to 200,000 clones, roughly 93% of them seen once. The sequencing input was peripheral blood. These receptors came from a man between 18 and 29 years old with COVID-19, enrolled during active disease.

The chain employs TRBV6-2 or TRBV6-3 and TRBJ2-7, with a tentative D call TRBD2 (6 bases). Germline V gene data show CDR1 as MNHEY and CDR2 as SVGEGT. Trimming left V 6 bases short and J 3 bases short, with 18 bases between. The CDR3 runs 15 residues. The CDR3 loop is CASSNVPEGYYEQYF. The CDR3 DNA is TGTGCCAGCAGCAACGTCCCGGAGGGGTACTACGAGCAGTACTTC.

The gene calls are TRBV28 and TRBJ2-7, with D possibly TRBD2 on 6 matching bases. The CDR3 contains 13 residues. Germline values: CDR1 MDHEN, CDR2 SYDVKM. Trimming stripped 6 bases from V and 0 bases from J, with 9 bases between. DNA for the CDR3: TGTGCCAGCAGCCCGGGACTCTCCTACGAGCAGTACTTC. As protein: CASSPGLSYEQYF.

This chain links TRBV29-1 with TRBJ2-7, with 8 bases aligning to TRBD2. There are 11 residues in the CDR3. V lost 7 bases and J lost 6; bases outside the gene matches: 5. The germline gives CDR1 SQVTM, CDR2 ANQGSEA. As DNA, the CDR3 is TGCAGCGCGGGACTAGGGAGCGAGCAGTACTTC. It encodes CSAGLGSEQYF.

The chain joins TRBV9 to TRBJ2-1, with D possibly TRBD1 on 5 matching bases. The CDR3 is made up of 13 amino acids. Germline V gene data show CDR1 as SGDLS and CDR2 as YYNGEE. Between the trimmed V and J ends, which lost 3 bases and 10 bases, there was a span of 14 bases. CDR3 sequence (DNA): TGTGCCAGCAGCGAGACAGTTTTTGCGGAGCAGTTCTTC. As protein: CASSETVFAEQFF.

The CDR3 sequence: CASSKARGRSYTF. CDR3 in DNA: TGTGCCAGCAGTAAGGCCAGGGGGCGAAGCTACACCTTC. The chain recombines TRBV5-6 with TRBJ1-2; 8 positions agree with TRBD1. J was trimmed by 9 bases and V by 5 bases; bases with no gene match: 9. The CDR3 is 13 amino acids. The germline V gene has CDR1 SGHDT and CDR2 YYEEEE.

A few counts support this clone. The CDR3, as DNA: TGTGCCACCAGCAGGGGACAGACAAATGAAAAACTGTTTTTT. It translates to CATSRGQTNEKLFF. The chain has TRBV15 and TRBJ1-4; 7 bases are shared with TRBD1. The CDR3 runs 14 residues. With 3 bases clipped from V and 5 bases from J, the junction kept 3 bases outside the gene matches. Germline loops: CDR1 LNHNV, CDR2 YYDKDF (reference sequence). The entire variable domain, with the rest obtained from reference TRBV15 and TRBJ1-4, is as follows: DAMVIQNPRYQVTQFGKPVTLSCSQTLNHNVMYWYQQKSSQAPKLLFHYYDKDFNNEADTPDNFQSRRPNTSFCFLDIRSPGLGDTAMYLCATSRGQTNEKLFFGSGTQLSVL.

This clone was found once. The chain is built from TRBV28 and TRBJ1-2, with 7 nucleotides matching TRBD1. Germline lookup yields CDR1 MDHEN and CDR2 SYDVKM. This CDR3 spans 13 amino acids. The trim removed 6 bases at V and 8 bases at J, leaving 9 bases unmatched. CDR3 loop: CASRLRDREGYTF. The DNA of the CDR3 is TGTGCCAGCAGACTCCGGGACAGAGAAGGCTACACCTTC.

The chain recombines TRBV5-1 with TRBJ2-2; 8 positions match TRBD1. V shed 3 bases, J shed 4 bases, and the junction held 8 bases outside the gene matches. The CDR3 contains 16 residues. Germline CDR1 is SGHRS and CDR2 is YFSETQ. The CDR3 DNA reads TGCGCCAGCAGCTACATGGCCGGGACAGGCACCGGGGAGCTGTTTTTT. It is translated as CASSYMAGTGTGELFF. Based on the CDR3 plus reference TRBV5-1 and TRBJ2-2, the full variable domain is KAGVTQTPRYLIKTRGQQVTLSCSPISGHRSVSWYQQTPGQGLQFLFEYFSETQRNKGNFPGRFSGRQFSNSRSEMNVSTLELGDSALYLCASSYMAGTGTGELFFGEGSRLTVL.

The chain carries TRBV6-5 and TRBJ2-1; tentative D call: TRBD2 (5 bases). Per the germline V gene, CDR1 is MNHEY and CDR2 is SVGAGI. V lost 5 bases and J 4 bases, leaving 9 bases between the germline ends. The CDR3 totals 13 residues. This CDR3 reads CASSRRRYNEQFF. The CDR3, as DNA: TGTGCCAGCAGTAGGCGGAGGTACAATGAGCAGTTCTTC.

The V call is TRBV5-6, the J call TRBJ2-7; a possible D gene is TRBD1 (6 bases). The V gene lost 4 bases and the J gene lost 2 bases, with 16 bases spanning the gap. Germline loops: CDR1 SGHDT, CDR2 YYEEEE. This CDR3 contains 15 residues. As DNA, the CDR3 is TGTGCCAGCAGCAGCCCCCGGGACAACGCCTACGAGCAGTACTTC. As protein: CASSSPRDNAYEQYF. Combining the CDR3 with reference TRBV5-6 and TRBJ2-7 gives the whole variable domain DAGVTQSPTHLIKTRGQQVTLRCSPKSGHDTVSWYQQALGQGPQFIFQYYEEEERQRGNFPDRFSGHQFPNYSSELNVNALLLGDSALYLCASSSPRDNAYEQYFGPGTRLTVT.

The V and J genes are TRBV10-3 and TRBJ1-1, with D hard to call. CDR1 is ENHRY and CDR2 is SYGVKD in the germline V gene. Trimming pared 3 bases from V and 10 bases from J, leaving 15 bases between. This CDR3 has 13 residues. DNA of the CDR3: TGTGCCATCAGTGAAAACACACGGGAGGCAGCTTTCTTT. Protein product: CAISENTREAAFF.

This chain links TRBV27 with TRBJ2-2, with TRBD2 matching 12 bases. The germline CDR1 and CDR2 sequences are MNHEY and SMNVEV (reference sequence). The CDR3 spans 18 residues. The V segment lost 6 bases and the J segment 3 bases; nucleotides outside the gene matches: 11. The CDR3 region has the DNA TGTGCCAGCAGCCGCGGACTAGCGGGGAAGGACCACACCGGGGAGCTGTTTTTT. Amino acid sequence: CASSRGLAGKDHTGELFF.

The chain recombines TRBV9 with TRBJ1-6; D gene ambiguous. Germline V gives CDR1 SGDLS, CDR2 YYNGEE. The V end was cut by 2 bases, the J end by 11 bases, with 8 bases between. The CDR3 length is 12 residues. This chain's CDR3 is CASSVPGTPLHF. The CDR3 DNA reads TGTGCCAGCAGCGTTCCCGGGACACCCCTCCACTTT.

This chain links TRBV5-1 with TRBJ1-2; no firm D call. The V and J ends lost 8 bases and 0 bases respectively, with 17 bases between them. The germline V gene has CDR1 SGHRS and CDR2 YFSETQ. The CDR3 is 15 residues long. Here the CDR3 reads CASREGRPSNYGYTF. As DNA, the CDR3 is TGCGCCAGTAGGGAGGGCCGGCCCTCTAACTATGGCTACACCTTC.

The genes are TRBV5-4 and TRBJ2-5; unclear D gene. CDR3 size: 13 residues. Trimming pared 4 bases from V and 5 bases from J, leaving 12 bases between. Germline V gives CDR1 SGHNT, CDR2 YYREEE (reference sequence). The CDR3 sequence: CASSRVDGETQYF. As DNA, the CDR3 is TGTGCCAGCAGCCGGGTGGATGGGGAGACCCAGTACTTC.

The chain combines TRBV6-6 with TRBJ1-5; 8 nucleotides align to TRBD1. CDR3 length: 16 residues. Germline V CDR1 and CDR2: MNHNY, SVGAGI (reference sequence). V shed 5 bases, J shed 2 bases, and the junction held 8 bases outside the gene matches. CDR3 sequence (DNA): TGTGCCAGCAGTGCTAGTCAGGGGGCGGGCAATCAGCCCCAGCATTTT. Protein product: CASSASQGAGNQPQHF.

This clone occurred a few times. CDR3 protein: CASSGTGAASYEQYF. In DNA form, the CDR3 reads TGTGCCAGTAGTGGGACAGGAGCTGCCTCCTACGAGCAGTACTTC. This sequence joins TRBV19 and TRBJ2-7; TRBD1 agrees at 8 bases. CDR3 length: 15 amino acids. With 5 bases clipped from V and 0 bases from J, the junction kept 6 bases outside the gene matches. Germline values: CDR1 LNHDA, CDR2 SQIVND (reference sequence).

J is TRBJ2-2 and V is TRBV10-3; 9 bases map to TRBD1. This CDR3 has 17 residues. Germline lookup yields CDR1 ENHRY and CDR2 SYGVKD. V lost 6 bases, J lost 1 base, and 9 bases stayed unmatched. Here the CDR3 reads CAIRKIGTGMNTGELFF. The CDR3 DNA follows: TGTGCCATCAGAAAGATCGGGACAGGGATGAACACCGGGGAGCTGTTTTTT.

The chain links TRBV7-2 to TRBJ2-7, with a possible D match to TRBD2 (5 bases). The CDR3 runs to 12 residues. The germline V gene encodes CDR1 SGHTA and CDR2 FQGNSA. Trimming removed 2 bases from V and 3 bases from J, with 5 bases in between. DNA for the CDR3: TGTGCCAGCAGCTTACGGGGCTACGAGCAGTACTTC. Its protein is CASSLRGYEQYF.

The rearrangement uses TRBV30 and TRBJ2-2, with TRBD1 as a possible D gene (6 bases). Germline lookup yields CDR1 GTSNPN and CDR2 SVGIG (reference sequence). V lost 3 bases and J lost 5, with 13 bases in between. CDR3 length: 14 amino acids. Written as DNA, the CDR3 is TGTGCCTGGAGCGCTCCAGGGGATACCGGGGAGCTGTTTTTT. Translated: CAWSAPGDTGELFF.

This chain connects TRBV4-2 to TRBJ1-2, with D unclear. Trimming cost V 0 bases and J 6 bases, with 17 bases left between them. Germline values: CDR1 LGHNA, CDR2 YNFKEQ. The CDR3 has 16 residues. This CDR3 is CASSQEPTGYEDGYTF. The CDR3 region has the DNA TGTGCCAGCAGCCAAGAACCGACTGGGTACGAGGATGGCTACACCTTC.